This T cell receptor (beta chain) was found in a study of PD-1 blockade in classical Hodgkin lymphoma. Study-level points and caveats: CD4+ TCR diversity rose significantly by C4D1, and CD8+ TCR diversity did not.

Exposure to brentuximab vedotin varied, and each patient had relapsed following autologous stem cell transplantation. Sequencing was performed with immunoSEQ multiplex PCR; in TCRdb, only in-frame clones are kept and a portion is missing. The repertoire holds around 65,000 clones, with 80% to 90% as singletons. The germline V gene has CDR1 LNHDA and CDR2 SQIVND (reference sequence). Trimming took 7 bases from V and 0 from J, leaving 14 bases between them. The CDR3 loop spans 15 amino acids. On this clone: What it recognizes is unknown.

Sequencing used peripheral blood mononuclear cells (PBMCs), obtained at baseline. The rearrangement links TRBV19 to TRBJ2-3, with D possibly TRBD2 on 7 matching bases. The TCR comes from a human donor with classical Hodgkin lymphoma. CDR3 region: CASNVAGASTDTQYF. CDR3 nucleotides: TGTGCCAGTAATGTCGCGGGGGCTAGCACAGATACGCAGTATTTT. Complete variable domain (other parts from reference TRBV19 and TRBJ2-3): DGGITQSPKYLFRKEGQNVTLSCEQNLNHDAMYWYRQDPGQGLRLIYYSQIVNDFQKGDIAEGYSVSREKKESFPLTVTSAQKNPTAFYLCASNVAGASTDTQYFGPGTRLTVL.